This TCR beta chain appears in the sequencing data of a study of cytotoxic CD8 clonotypes in ibrutinib-treated CLL (dated by TCRdb to the early 2020s). Broadly, across the study: In this cohort, 15 patients were treatment-naive and ten to eleven were relapsed/refractory, while under 18 had unmutated IGHV. Of the roughly 86 people in the trial, about 25 had longitudinal samples available. Response samples were obtained after a median of approximately eleven months of treatment, with a range of about 6 to 36 months. Responses were partial in roughly 24 patients and complete in 2; after median around 68 months follow-up, some 14 stayed in remission and roughly twelve progressed. On average, each sample yielded some 250,000 productive templates and about 94,000 productive rearrangements. Cryopreserved peripheral blood mononuclear cells were collected before treatment, at response, and at either disease progression or sustained remission.

Turning to this clone: Its recognized antigen is unknown. No per-base quality is available; no much larger clone lies one base away.

For TCR beta library preparation, roughly 2 micrograms of genomic DNA was extracted from cryopreserved PBMCs. Longitudinal blood samples from CLL patients receiving ibrutinib monotherapy were subjected to high-throughput TCR beta sequencing. The patients took part in an open-label, single-center phase 2 trial of ibrutinib monotherapy. The goal of deep resolution MiSeq sequencing was a depth between 1 in 1 million and 1 in 200,000 T cells, and coverage averaged 10x per clonotype. The immunoSEQ hsTCRB Kit was used to generate the TCR beta libraries. The authors processed their data as follows. Data were analyzed with ImmunoSEQ Data Assistant and ImmunoSEQ Analyzer, with V, D and J genes assigned per IMGT definitions. Clonality, which ranges from 0 to 1, was calculated as one minus the normalized Shannon entropy of productive rearrangement frequencies. Only overrepresented clonotypes making up at least 0.05% of the repertoire of each patient were included in the public clonotype analysis. Around 12 age-matched healthy donor repertoires from immuneACCESS were used as controls for clonality. TCRdb took this table from immuneACCESS and kept in-frame rearrangements with V and J called. Such tables lack part of the clones; where checked against another copy, unresolved V genes explain under half of the gap, and the rest is unexplained. The V and J calls and clone size come from that table; D and trimming were worked out from the DNA. In all, the sample holds about 13,000 clones, and roughly 70% of those were seen once. The biggest ten clones account for about 5% of the sample.

V is cut back by 0 bases and J by 4 bases, with 8 bases in the junction unmatched. As encoded in the germline V gene, CDR1 is LGHNA while CDR2 is YSLEER. The CDR3 goes from the cysteine to the phenylalanine over 17 residues. Solely the CDR3 DNA is kept, with 51 bases framed from the first base. Results the study describes overall, beyond this receptor: At baseline, clonality was higher than in age-matched healthy donors and showed a strong correlation with circulating CD8+ T-cell counts. Lymph node repertoires were not examined, and the timing of sampling was not matched between patients in sustained remission and those whose disease progressed. Clonality rose at ibrutinib response, remained stable during sustained remission, and dropped back toward baseline at progression. Public clonotypes were found to be uncommon and were observed to contract or remain stable during treatment; the increase in clonality was shown to reflect expansion of private clonotypes at ibrutinib response.

This material consisted of PBMCs, taken before ibrutinib treatment. This TCR was recovered from a human donor with chronic lymphocytic leukemia. The rearranged segments are TRBV4-3 and TRBJ2-1, with 8 bases matching TRBD2. The nucleotide sequence is TGCGCCAGCAGCCAAGATGGGCCGGGCGGGAGGTACAATGAGCAGTTCTTC. This codes for CASSQDGPGGRYNEQFF.